This T cell receptor beta chain was documented in a study of radiotherapy plus CTLA-4 blockade in lung cancer. The CDR3 totals 14 residues. Looked up from germline, CDR1 is SGHAT and CDR2 is FQNNGV. Unmatched junction bases numbered 3, after V lost 2 bases and J lost 6 bases. Sequencing was performed with immunoSEQ multiplex PCR; in TCRdb, only in-frame clones are kept and a portion is missing. The sample consists of 85,000 to 90,000 clones, approximately 86% of them appearing once. This sequence originates from a human donor with non-small cell lung cancer that progressed on radiotherapy plus ipilimumab. The sequenced sample was peripheral blood, obtained from a patient treated with radiotherapy plus ipilimumab. The chain combines TRBV11-2 with TRBJ1-2; 10 positions agree with TRBD1. CDR3 loop: CASSLSGTGDGYTF. The CDR3 nucleotides read TGTGCCAGCAGCTTATCCGGGACAGGGGATGGCTACACCTTC.